Detailed here is one T cell receptor beta chain. The entry originates in a study of blood T cell repertoires in COVID-19. Study as a whole: In each case, the material was cDNA or gDNA derived from T cells, B-cell-depleted T cells, or PBMCs.

The method was immunoSEQ multiplex PCR; TCRdb's version includes in-frame clones alone and lacks a portion of them. This sample yields about 120,000 clones, of which approximately 74% are seen a single time; around 5.9% belongs to the top ten. The germline CDR1 and CDR2 sequences are KGHDR and SFDVKD. V trimming: 1 base; J trimming: 5 bases; junction bases outside the gene matches: 6. This CDR3 comprises 15 residues. Input material: peripheral blood. This TCR came from a man between 60 and 70 years old with acute or convalescent COVID-19. This chain links TRBV24-1 with TRBJ1-2; 7 bases line up with TRBD1. CDR3 loop: CATSDLRQGNYGYTF. Written as DNA, the CDR3 is TGTGCCACCAGTGATTTACGACAGGGAAATTATGGCTACACCTTC.